This T cell receptor (beta chain) appears in the sequencing data of a study of T cell responses to AZD1222 COVID-19 vaccine. Profiling relied on immunoSEQ multiplex PCR, and the TCRdb table lists in-frame clones only, not all of them. Among roughly 120,000 clones listed, about nine tenths were seen once. The CDR3 extends over 17 amino acids. The germline V gene encodes CDR1 SNHLY and CDR2 FYNNEI. A note on this clone: Its antigen is not identified. The junction differs from germline at one of its ends, possibly a read error.

Study findings and constraints: Clonal diversity may have been underestimated, and the donors were mostly white British, with more females than males. Of the AZD1222 recipients, only six or seven were seropositive at baseline. The study found vaccine-associated CD4 TCRs spanning spike, dominant at 160-218 and 743-854.

The input for sequencing was peripheral blood, taken on day 0 of MenACWY control vaccination. This chain uses TRBV2 with TRBJ1-5; D not resolved. The clonotype was recovered from an adult in good health. The CDR3 DNA follows: TGTGCCAGCAGAGAAGACCGGGCCCTTTCTAGCAATCAGCCCCAGCATTTT. It is translated as CASREDRALSSNQPQHF.